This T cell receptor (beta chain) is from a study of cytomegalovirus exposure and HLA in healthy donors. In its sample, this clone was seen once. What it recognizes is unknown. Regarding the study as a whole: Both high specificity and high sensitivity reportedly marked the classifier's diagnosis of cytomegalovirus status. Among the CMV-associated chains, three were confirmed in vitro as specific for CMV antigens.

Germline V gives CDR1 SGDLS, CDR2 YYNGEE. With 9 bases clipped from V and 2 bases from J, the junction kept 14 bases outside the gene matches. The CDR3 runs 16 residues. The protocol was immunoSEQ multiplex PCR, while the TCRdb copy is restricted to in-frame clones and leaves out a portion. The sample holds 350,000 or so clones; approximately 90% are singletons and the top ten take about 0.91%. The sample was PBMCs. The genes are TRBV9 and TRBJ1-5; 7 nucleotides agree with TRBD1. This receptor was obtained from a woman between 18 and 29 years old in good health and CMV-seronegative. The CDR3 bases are TGTGCCAATCTTGACAGGGAGACGGTCCGCAATCAGCCCCAGCATTTT. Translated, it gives CANLDRETVRNQPQHF. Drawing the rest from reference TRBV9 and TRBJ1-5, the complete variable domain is DSGVTQTPKHLITATGQRVTLRCSPRSGDLSVYWYQQSLDQGLQFLIQYYNGEERAKGNILERFSAQQFPDLHSELNLSSLELGDSALYFCANLDRETVRNQPQHFGDGTRLSIL.